Sequencing of this T cell receptor beta chain was carried out in a study of cytomegalovirus exposure and HLA in healthy donors. Broader study findings: TCR beta V- and J-gene trimming, according to a later analysis, was linked to a missense DCLRE1C variant.

Of note for this clone: Antigen: not known.

In the PCR, 60 Vbeta and 13 Jbeta primers were used. In the original workflow: Later reanalysis found approximately 80 million unique TCR beta chains, roughly 10 million of them shared. Clones were read by immunoSEQ multiplex PCR, and TCRdb kept only the in-frame ones, dropping some. V, J and clone size were drawn from that table, and D and trimming were deduced from the DNA. The sample holds about 170,000 clones; 70% to 80% are singletons and the top ten take approximately 0.76%. Germline V gene data show CDR1 as MDHEN and CDR2 as SYDVKM. The CDR3 contains 15 residues. V shed 4 bases, J shed 8 bases, and the junction held 10 bases outside the gene matches.

The rearrangement uses TRBV28 and TRBJ2-1, with 8 bases lining up with TRBD1. The specimen was PBMCs. The clonotype comes from a female donor in good health and CMV-seronegative. The CDR3 coding sequence is TGTGCCAGCAGTTCGCCGGGACAGGAAGCCCATGAGCAGTTCTTC. It translates to CASSSPGQEAHEQFF.